The sequence of this T cell receptor (beta chain) was determined in a study of response to subunit inactivated influenza vaccine. TCRdb itself ran the RT-PCR reads through MiXCR, one entry per CDR3 protein. The repertoire has a few hundred thousand distinct CDR3 sequences, approximately 6.9% of them found once; the top ten carry around 13%. As concerns this clonotype: The antigen remains undetermined.

Study results and limitations: The authors suggested that few new T cells are recruited per seasonal influenza vaccination.

The receptor was isolated from a man between 50 and 69 years old who received an inactivated influenza vaccine. Sequencing was performed on PBMCs from blood, taken about 23 months after vaccination.

The CDR3 region is CASKSVYYEQYF. CDR3 sequence (DNA): TGTGCCAGCAAGTCGGTATACTACGAGCAGTACTTC. The rearrangement joins TRBV28 to TRBJ2-7; D is unresolved. CDR1 and CDR2 from the germline V gene are MDHEN and SYDVKM. CDR3 length: 12 residues. V lost 7 bases and J 3 bases, leaving 10 bases between the germline ends.